This T cell receptor (beta chain) was sequenced for a study of T-cell reconstitution after alpha-beta-depleted transplantation in children. Study-wide results and limits: Day-60 TCRbeta diversity that was high in some patients was derived from surviving recipient T cells and thymic progenitors. Newly generated T cells supplied most T-cell counts and diversity one year post-transplant. Reportedly, only several hundred clones from non-depleted graft cells drove alpha-beta T-cell counts at about two months.

Preparing the TCRbeta library involved the use of unique molecular identifiers. TCRdb reprocessed the PCR reads with MiXCR, giving one entry per CDR3 protein. The table has fewer than 350,000 distinct CDR3 sequences, 6% to 10% seen once. About this clonotype: Its antigen is undetermined.

Trimming stripped 0 bases from V and 10 bases from J, with 10 bases between. The CDR3 extends over 14 amino acids. CDR1 and CDR2 from the germline V gene are KGHSH and LQKENI. The rearrangement links TRBV18 to TRBJ1-6; D is ambiguous. The source was peripheral blood, collected 360 days after TCRalphabeta/CD19-depleted stem cell transplant. The TCR comes from a female patient between 2 and 15 years old who had a stem cell transplant for Fanconi anemia, so the T cells may come from the graft donor. CDR3 nucleotide sequence: TGTGCCAGCTCACCACCCTGGGAAGGATCACCCCTCCACTTT. Amino acid sequence: CASSPPWEGSPLHF.